The clone carrying this TCR beta chain has ten or more counts. Antigen specificity is unknown. TCRdb re-derived calls from the 5' RACE reads in MiXCR, one entry per CDR3 protein. The table includes some 240,000 distinct CDR3 sequences, around 7.8% detected once. These data come from a study of CD8 T cells in ankylosing spondylitis. General observations from the study: The study identified a TCR beta motif of several highly homologous variants that appeared characteristic of ankylosing spondylitis blood.

Material for sequencing was blood, either unsorted or a sorted T cell fraction (not recorded which). The TCR was taken from a male donor with ankylosing spondylitis or in good health (not recorded which).

Here the CDR3 DNA reads TGCAGTGCTAGAAAAGATGTAGACATTCAGTACTTC. Translated, it gives CSARKDVDIQYF. V usage is TRBV20-1 and J usage is TRBJ2-4; D not resolved. Germline values: CDR1 DFQATT, CDR2 SNEGSKA (reference sequence). V lost 2 bases, J lost 8 bases, and 10 bases lay in between. The CDR3 has 12 amino acids.